This T cell receptor (beta chain) was retrieved from a study of blood T cells in healthy people across ages. This clonotype was seen at least ten times. The second PCR ran about 6 to 12 cycles with a sample-barcoded 5' primer and J-beta primers. TCRdb redid the calling of the 5' RACE reads with MiXCR, one entry per CDR3 protein. The data contain roughly 800,000 distinct CDR3 sequences, 58% of them singletons. Germline V gene lookup returns CDR1 SGHTA and CDR2 FQGNSA. Trimming stripped 5 bases from V and 8 bases from J, with 14 bases between. CDR3 length: 13 amino acids. Sequencing was carried out using blood. The chain joins TRBV7-2 to TRBJ2-3; weak D call: TRBD2 (6 bases). The sequence was obtained from a man aged 25 to 40 in good health. Here the CDR3 reads CASSGMTRGTQYF. In DNA form, the CDR3 reads TGTGCCAGCAGCGGAATGACGCGGGGTACGCAGTATTTT.